Shown below are 13 T cell receptor beta chains from a single sample sequenced in a study of blood T cell repertoires in COVID-19. The table came from immunoSEQ multiplex PCR; TCRdb's copy has only in-frame clones and leaves some out. The data show 95,000 to 100,000 clones, approximately 91% seen once. The sample consisted of peripheral blood. The receptors derive from a man aged 50-59 years with acute or convalescent COVID-19.

As to this clone: Other DNA sequences of this sample code for an identical CDR3. The rearrangement links TRBV28 to TRBJ1-5; D gene ambiguous. V gave up 2 bases and J gave up 2 bases, with 7 bases separating them. Germline V gene sequence: CDR1 MDHEN, CDR2 SYDVKM. This CDR3 spans 14 amino acids. The CDR3 loop reads CASSLQVGNQPQHF. The CDR3 bases are TGTGCCAGCAGTTTACAAGTAGGCAATCAGCCCCAGCATTTT.

The V gene is TRBV19, the J gene TRBJ2-3; 10 bases agree with TRBD1. The germline gives CDR1 LNHDA, CDR2 SQIVND (reference sequence). J lost 2 bases, V lost 3 bases, and 5 bases had no gene match. There are 16 residues in the CDR3. CDR3 amino acids: CASSMGQGRDTDTQYF. Written as DNA, the CDR3 is TGTGCCAGTAGTATGGGACAGGGGCGAGACACAGATACGCAGTATTTT.

The chain is built from TRBV7-2 and TRBJ2-2; 9 bases line up with TRBD1. The CDR3 has 15 amino acids. Germline CDR1 SGHTA, CDR2 FQGNSA. The J segment lost 5 bases and the V segment lost 5 bases, leaving 6 bases of the junction unmatched. The CDR3 protein is CASSLQGAGTGELFF. The CDR3 nucleotides are TGTGCCAGCAGCCTACAGGGGGCCGGGACCGGGGAGCTGTTTTTT.

The chain links TRBV2 to TRBJ1-1, with 7 bases fitting TRBD1. The CDR3 contains 13 residues. Looked up from germline, CDR1 is SNHLY and CDR2 is FYNNEI. Trimming cost V 5 bases and J 4 bases; bases outside gene matches: 4. For the CDR3, the DNA is TGTGCCAGCAGTCCGACAGGGATCACTGAAGCTTTCTTT. This gives the protein CASSPTGITEAFF.

The chain is built from TRBV6-5 and TRBJ1-2; TRBD1 matches 9 bases. Per the germline V gene, CDR1 is MNHEY and CDR2 is SVGAGI. The junction had 14 bases not matched to a gene; V was cut back by 6 bases and J by 12 bases. CDR3 length: 14 amino acids. CDR3 in amino acids: CASRGDRELWGHTF. CDR3 DNA sequence: TGTGCCAGCAGGGGGGACAGGGAATTGTGGGGCCACACCTTC.

A note on this clone: Germline is not matched at one junction end, which may reflect a read error. The gene calls are TRBV6-5 and TRBJ2-5; maybe TRBD2 (6 bases). Germline V gives CDR1 MNHEY, CDR2 SVGAGI. The CDR3 is 13 residues long. The CDR3 bases are TGTGCCAGCAGTTACACAGCGGGCCAGACGCAGTACTTC. This sequence encodes CASSYTAGQTQYF.

In this sample, this clone turned up a few times. The chain is built from TRBV6-1 and TRBJ2-2; D is unclear. This CDR3 region has 13 residues. V gave up 2 bases and J gave up 6 bases, with 7 bases separating them. From germline, CDR1 is MNHNS and CDR2 SASEGT. The CDR3: CASSEIEAGELFF. The CDR3 coding sequence is TGTGCCAGCAGTGAAATTGAGGCCGGGGAGCTGTTTTTT.

This rearrangement joins TRBV6-5 to TRBJ2-6, with 8 bases aligning to TRBD1. The V segment lost 5 bases and the J segment 4 bases; nucleotides outside the gene matches: 4. Per germline, CDR1 MNHEY and CDR2 SVGAGI. The CDR3 runs to 15 residues. CDR3: CASSTGGGGANVLTF. The CDR3 DNA is TGTGCCAGCAGTACAGGGGGAGGCGGGGCCAACGTCCTGACTTTC.

This chain links TRBV27 with TRBJ1-1; 12 bases match TRBD1. The CDR3 is made up of 13 amino acids. V lost 6 bases to trimming and J lost 7 bases; unmatched junction nucleotides: 3. The germline CDR1 and CDR2 sequences are MNHEY and SMNVEV (reference sequence). The CDR3 DNA reads TGTGCCAGCAGGGGACAGGGGGCCAATGAAGCTTTCTTT. Its protein product is CASRGQGANEAFF.

The chain recombines TRBV18 with TRBJ2-1; tentative D call: TRBD2 (5 bases). The germline CDR1 and CDR2 sequences are KGHSH and LQKENI. Trimming shortened V by 0 bases and J by 0 bases, and 6 bases separated the two germline ends. This CDR3 has 15 amino acids. The CDR3 DNA sequence: TGTGCCAGCTCACCACCAGGGAGCTCCTACAATGAGCAGTTCTTC. Its protein product is CASSPPGSSYNEQFF.

This clone has just a few counts. The V call is TRBV21-1, the J call TRBJ1-1; TRBD1, the table's D call, lacks a check against the DNA. TRBV21-1 is noted as a pseudogene. The CDR3 sequence is 15 residues long. The CDR3 reads CASSNAGTENTEAFF. The CDR3, as DNA: TGTGCCAGCAGCAACGCCGGGACAGAAAACACTGAAGCTTTCTTT.

V usage is TRBV6-2 or TRBV6-3 and J usage is TRBJ2-1; the D gene is possibly TRBD2 (5 bases). V shed 6 bases and J shed 6 bases, with 15 bases lying between them. The germline V gene encodes CDR1 MNHEY and CDR2 SVGEGT. This CDR3 has 14 residues. The CDR3 region is CASSPRLTINEQFF. Written as DNA, the CDR3 is TGTGCCAGCAGCCCCCGCCTGACTATCAATGAGCAGTTCTTC.

The gene calls are TRBV6-4 and TRBJ2-2; 8 bases are shared with TRBD1. CDR1 and CDR2 (germline): MRHNA, SNTAGT. J was trimmed by 4 bases and V by 0 bases; bases with no gene match: 4. The CDR3 runs 16 residues. The CDR3: CASSDSGQGSTGELFF. The CDR3 bases are TGTGCCAGCAGTGACTCAGGACAGGGATCCACCGGGGAGCTGTTTTTT.